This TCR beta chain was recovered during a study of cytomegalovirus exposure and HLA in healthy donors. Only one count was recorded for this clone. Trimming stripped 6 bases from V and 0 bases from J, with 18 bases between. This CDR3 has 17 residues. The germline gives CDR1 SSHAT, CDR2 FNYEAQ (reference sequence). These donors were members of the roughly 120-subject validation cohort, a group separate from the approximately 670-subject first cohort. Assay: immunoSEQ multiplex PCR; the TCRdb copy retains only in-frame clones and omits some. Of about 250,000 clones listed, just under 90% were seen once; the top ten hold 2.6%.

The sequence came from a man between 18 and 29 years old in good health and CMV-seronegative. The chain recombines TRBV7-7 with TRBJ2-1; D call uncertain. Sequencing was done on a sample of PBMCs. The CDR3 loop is CASRNEIRESSYNEQFF. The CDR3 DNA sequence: TGTGCCAGCAGAAATGAAATCCGCGAAAGCTCCTACAATGAGCAGTTCTTC.